This TCR beta chain was identified in a study of brain metastases from non-small cell lung cancer. Only in-frame clones appear in the TCRdb table, and some are missing; sequencing was by immunoSEQ multiplex PCR. The profile shows several hundred clones, around nine tenths of them singletons. Concerning this clone itself: Its target is not known.

General study findings and limits: Brain metastases shared most TCR repertoire with primaries, with sparse T cells.

This CDR3 is built from 16 residues. Germline V gene lookup returns CDR1 LGHDT and CDR2 YNNKEL (reference sequence). V was clipped by 4 bases and J by 4 bases, with 19 bases between them. Input material: primary lung tumor tissue. The chain recombines TRBV3-1 (or the pseudogene TRBV3-2) with TRBJ1-1, with a possible D match to TRBD1 (6 bases). The source of this sequence is a donor aged 40 or over with non-small cell lung cancer. CDR3 nucleotide sequence: TGTGCCAGCAGCCTCCCATCCCGGGGGCGCGCCACTGAAGCTTTCTTT. It codes for CASSLPSRGRATEAFF.